One sample yielded the 12 T cell receptor beta chains listed below, sequenced in a study of blood T cells in healthy people across ages. A second PCR of about 7 to 12 cycles used a sample-barcoded 5' primer and a J-beta primer mix. TCRdb used MiXCR to reprocess the 5' RACE reads, holding one entry per CDR3 protein. The sample shows fewer than 2,000,000 distinct CDR3 sequences, roughly 32% of them seen only once. Sequencing was done on a sample of blood. Receptors were obtained from a woman in her 30s in good health.

This clonotype was observed a single time. A much larger clone differs by one base, so this may be a read error. The chain employs TRBV7-2 and TRBJ1-2; 8 bases match TRBD1. The CDR3 runs 14 residues. J lost 4 bases, V lost 3 bases, and 4 bases had no gene match. The germline CDR1 and CDR2 sequences are SGHTA and FQGNSA. CDR3 in amino acids: CTSSLRQGSYGYTF. The CDR3 DNA reads TGTACCAGCAGCTTGAGACAGGGGTCCTATGGCTACACCTTC.

This chain links TRBV19 with TRBJ2-7, with D possibly TRBD2 on 6 matching bases. CDR1 and CDR2 (germline): LNHDA, SQIVND (reference sequence). V shed 5 bases and J shed 3 bases, with 11 bases lying between them. The CDR3 covers 13 residues. Here the CDR3 reads CASSAGLLYEQYF. The CDR3 DNA reads as TGTGCCAGTAGTGCGGGACTGCTCTACGAGCAGTACTTC.

This clonotype was counted many times. V and J are TRBV6-5 and TRBJ1-1, with 7 bases fitting TRBD1. CDR3 size: 13 residues. V lost 4 bases, J lost 6 bases, and 5 bases stayed unmatched. CDR1 and CDR2 from the germline V gene are MNHEY and SVGAGI. The CDR3 sequence is CASSLTGTAEAFF. In DNA, the CDR3 is TGTGCCAGCAGTTTGACAGGGACCGCTGAAGCTTTCTTT.

In the case of this clonotype: A read error is possible here, since a much larger clone lies one base away. The conserved closing phenylalanine or tryptophan is absent in this CDR3, likely reflecting a read error. The gene calls are TRBV7-9 and TRBJ1-1; TRBD1 might be the D (6 bases). The germline V gene has CDR1 SEHNR and CDR2 FQNEAQ (reference sequence). The length of the CDR3 is 11 residues. Between the trimmed V and J ends, which lost 5 bases and 6 bases, there was a span of 7 bases. CDR3 DNA: TGTGCCAGCAGCCAGGGGCCTGAAGCTTTCTTG. It yields the protein CASSQGPEAFL.

This clonotype was recorded many times. Relative to the germline gene, one junction end is altered; a read error may explain this. The chain recombines TRBV5-1 with TRBJ1-5, with 7 bases identical to TRBD1. This CDR3 spans 14 amino acids. CDR1 SGHRS and CDR2 YFSETQ come from the germline V gene. Here the CDR3 reads CASSLGTDNQPQHF. CDR3 nucleotides: TGTGCCAGCAGCTTAGGGACAGACAATCAGCCCCAGCATTTT.

V usage is TRBV30 and J usage is TRBJ1-1; D gene uncertain. This CDR3 comprises 13 residues. Germline V lookup: CDR1 GTSNPN, CDR2 SVGIG (reference sequence). The V and J ends lost 0 bases and 3 bases respectively, with 8 bases between them. CDR3 DNA sequence: TGTGCCTGGAGTGTATTTGGCGACACTGAAGCTTTCTTT. Amino acid sequence: CAWSVFGDTEAFF.

This chain uses TRBV5-6 with TRBJ1-1; D unresolved. The CDR3 has 13 amino acids. The germline V and J ends were trimmed by 4 bases and 4 bases, with 11 bases remaining between them. Germline CDR1 is SGHDT and CDR2 is YYEEEE. The CDR3 loop reads CASSPRASTEAFF. CDR3 sequence (DNA): TGTGCCAGCAGCCCGCGGGCCAGCACTGAAGCTTTCTTT.

The rearrangement links TRBV20-1 to TRBJ2-1, with D tentatively TRBD2 (5 bases). Germline V gene data show CDR1 as DFQATT and CDR2 as SNEGSKA (reference sequence). V lost 3 bases and J lost 3, with 9 bases in between. The CDR3 runs to 13 residues. CDR3 nucleotide sequence: TGCAGTGCTAGTGCGGGCCACTACAATGAGCAGTTCTTC. Protein product: CSASAGHYNEQFF.

V gene TRBV24-1 combines with J gene TRBJ2-1, with 14 bases lining up with TRBD2. V lost 5 bases and J lost 15; bases outside the gene matches: 2. CDR1 is KGHDR, CDR2 SFDVKD, per germline. The CDR3 is 12 residues long. The CDR3: CATSAGTSGRFF. CDR3 nucleotide sequence: TGTGCCACCAGTGCCGGGACTAGCGGGAGGTTCTTC.

This clonotype occurred a few times. The chain's CDR3 is CASSAWTGNGYEQYF. CDR3 sequence (DNA): TGTGCCAGCAGTGCCTGGACAGGGAATGGCTACGAGCAGTACTTC. The V call is TRBV6-6, the J call TRBJ2-7; the match to TRBD1 covers 8 bases. This CDR3 has 15 amino acids. V lost 5 bases and J lost 3; bases outside the gene matches: 9. In germline, CDR1 is MNHNY, CDR2 SVGAGI (reference sequence).

The chain combines TRBV7-3 with TRBJ2-3; TRBD1 agrees at 9 bases. From germline, CDR1 is SGHTA and CDR2 FQGTGA. This CDR3 has 16 residues. Losses at the gene ends were 2 bases for V and 5 bases for J; bases not matched to a gene: 8. In DNA, the CDR3 is TGTGCCAGCAGCTTATACCCGGGACAGGGAGTAGATACGCAGTATTTT. This translates into CASSLYPGQGVDTQYF.

The V gene is TRBV7-9, the J gene TRBJ1-1; a possible D gene is TRBD1 (5 bases). This CDR3 is built from 14 residues. Between the trimmed V and J ends, which lost 4 bases and 8 bases, there was a span of 17 bases. Germline assignment: CDR1 SEHNR and CDR2 FQNEAQ (reference sequence). CDR3 in DNA: TGTGCCAGCAGCTCCTCAAAGTGGGGCTACGAAGCTTTCTTT. Protein: CASSSSKWGYEAFF.